These 14 T cell receptor beta chains were all obtained from the same sample, sequenced in a study of T cell responses to AZD1222 COVID-19 vaccine. TCRdb's copy holds only in-frame clones and misses some; the assay was immunoSEQ multiplex PCR. The sample has over 150,000 clones, 75% to 95% seen once. The sequencing used peripheral blood, collected on day 0 of AZD1222 vaccination. The source of these receptors is an adult in good health.

The V and J genes are TRBV6-1 and TRBJ1-1; 7 bases are shared with TRBD1. CDR1 and CDR2 from the germline V gene are MNHNS and SASEGT. The CDR3 runs to 14 residues. V dropped 1 base and J dropped 3; count of bases not matched to a gene: 2. This CDR3 is CASSEDRGDTEAFF. The CDR3 region has the DNA TGTGCCAGCAGTGAAGACAGGGGAGACACTGAAGCTTTCTTT.

The genes are TRBV6-2 or TRBV6-3 and TRBJ2-6, with D unresolved. V dropped 0 bases and J dropped 0 bases, with 6 bases sitting between them. Germline V CDR1 and CDR2: MNHEY, SVGEGT. The CDR3 is 16 amino acids. CDR3 sequence (DNA): TGTGCCAGCAGTTACTCAACAAACTCTGGGGCCAACGTCCTGACTTTC. This codes for CASSYSTNSGANVLTF.

The rearrangement links TRBV10-1 to TRBJ1-1; D call uncertain. With 5 bases removed from V and 2 bases from J, the gap between germline ends came to 9 bases. This CDR3 spans 13 amino acids. Per the germline V gene, CDR1 is WNHNN and CDR2 is SYGVQD (reference sequence). DNA for the CDR3: TGCGCCAGCAGTCGTGGTGGAAACACTGAAGCTTTCTTT. Translated: CASSRGGNTEAFF.

V gene TRBV28 combines with J gene TRBJ2-5; D may be TRBD2 (6 bases). Germline values: CDR1 MDHEN, CDR2 SYDVKM. This CDR3 has 17 amino acids. The V end lost 3 bases, the J end lost 4 bases, and 21 bases lay between the germline ends. CDR3 sequence (DNA): TGTGCCAGCAGTTTTTCCGGGCGGGGATGGGGACGAGAGACCCAGTACTTC. This sequence encodes CASSFSGRGWGRETQYF.

The chain recombines TRBV28 with TRBJ1-6; no reliable D call. Germline CDR1 is MDHEN and CDR2 is SYDVKM. Trimming left V 6 bases short and J 6 bases short, with 15 bases between. The length of the CDR3 is 15 residues. The chain's CDR3 is CASRAGALINSPLHF. The CDR3 nucleotides are TGTGCCAGCAGGGCAGGAGCCCTTATTAATTCACCCCTCCACTTT.

The chain combines TRBV6-6 with TRBJ1-1, with D possibly matching TRBD1 (6 bases). Trimming shortened V by 7 bases and J by 1 base, and 13 bases separated the two germline ends. Germline lookup yields CDR1 MNHNY and CDR2 SVGAGI (reference sequence). This CDR3 contains 14 residues. CDR3: CASNLGQTNTEAFF. The DNA for the CDR3 is TGTGCCAGCAACCTAGGACAGACGAACACTGAAGCTTTCTTT.

This clone was recorded once. This rearrangement joins TRBV4-1 to TRBJ1-2; TRBD1 matches at 7 bases. Per the germline V gene, CDR1 is MGHRA and CDR2 is YSYEKL. This CDR3 is 13 amino acids long. V dropped 3 bases and J dropped 14; count of bases not matched to a gene: 12. In DNA form, the CDR3 reads TGCGCCAGCAGCCAGGTCCGGGACAGCGTTATAACCTTC. This gives the protein CASSQVRDSVITF.

This clone was seen once. The chain combines TRBV7-2 with TRBJ2-3, with D uncertain. V gave up 4 bases and J gave up 3 bases, with 8 bases separating them. The germline V gene has CDR1 SGHTA and CDR2 FQGNSA. The CDR3 runs 13 residues. The CDR3 sequence is CASSSRRTDTQYF. The CDR3 DNA sequence: TGTGCCAGCAGCTCTCGAAGGACAGATACGCAGTATTTT.

The chain joins TRBV19 to TRBJ1-2; a possible D gene is TRBD1 (5 bases). The CDR3 runs 16 residues. Germline V gene lookup returns CDR1 LNHDA and CDR2 SQIVND (reference sequence). V lost 2 bases, J lost 4 bases, and 17 bases lay in between. The chain's CDR3 is CASSILGAGQRYGYTF. In DNA form, the CDR3 reads TGTGCCAGTAGTATACTTGGGGCAGGACAACGCTATGGCTACACCTTC.

This chain links TRBV27 with TRBJ1-2; D may be TRBD1 (5 bases). This CDR3 contains 13 residues. V dropped 6 bases and J dropped 6 bases, with 14 bases sitting between them. Germline V gives CDR1 MNHEY, CDR2 SMNVEV (reference sequence). CDR3 coding DNA: TGTGCCAGCAGGGATGGGGCAGTTCATGGCTACACCTTC. The encoded protein is CASRDGAVHGYTF.

This clone was found once. The CDR3 spells CSVGPENSGNTIYF. For the CDR3, the DNA is TGCAGCGTTGGGCCGGAGAACTCTGGAAACACCATATATTTT. This chain links TRBV29-1 with TRBJ1-3; D is uncertain. This CDR3 has 14 residues. Trimming removed 4 bases at V and 0 bases at J, with 10 bases between. Germline assignment: CDR1 SQVTM and CDR2 ANQGSEA.

The chain carries TRBV6-6 and TRBJ1-3; D remains unclear. Deletions cut 5 bases from V and 0 bases from J, with 11 bases between. The CDR3 extends over 15 amino acids. The germline V gene encodes CDR1 MNHNY and CDR2 SVGAGI (reference sequence). The CDR3 DNA is TGTGCCAGCAGTCCTATGGCGAGCTCTGGAAACACCATATATTTT. It encodes CASSPMASSGNTIYF.

Here the CDR3 reads CASSETGTGVRYEQYF. In DNA form, the CDR3 reads TGTGCCAGCAGTGAGACCGGGACAGGGGTCCGCTACGAGCAGTACTTC. The chain recombines TRBV6-1 with TRBJ2-7; 10 bases match TRBD1. V trimming: 3 bases; J trimming: 3 bases; junction bases outside the gene matches: 8. This CDR3 has 16 residues. Per the germline V gene, CDR1 is MNHNS and CDR2 is SASEGT.

This clone was seen just once. The V call is TRBV5-4, the J call TRBJ1-4, with D unclear. Germline V gene data show CDR1 as SGHNT and CDR2 as YYREEE (reference sequence). The CDR3 is 15 amino acids. The V end lost 0 bases, the J end lost 4 bases, and 10 bases lay between the germline ends. DNA for the CDR3: TGTGCCAGCAGCTTGGTAGGGCAGGATAATGAAAAACTGTTTTTT. The encoded protein is CASSLVGQDNEKLFF.